This T cell receptor beta chain was sequenced for a study of blood T cell repertoires in COVID-19. In the study overall: Some COVID-19 samples were acute and others convalescent; all came from the United States, Italy and Spain. In each case, the material was cDNA or gDNA derived from T cells, B-cell-depleted T cells, or PBMCs.

Germline assignment: CDR1 LGHDT and CDR2 YNNKEL (reference sequence). CDR3 length: 13 residues. V shed 6 bases and J shed 8 bases, with 13 bases lying between them. Authors' analysis steps: Reference gene primer amplification in the assay estimated nucleated cell counts. Data came from immunoSEQ multiplex PCR; TCRdb stores just in-frame clones and leaves some out. V and J calls and clone size are copied from that table; D and trimming were computed from the DNA. The sample yields some 90,000 clones, less than 85% seen once. The chain joins TRBV3-1 (or the pseudogene TRBV3-2) to TRBJ1-4, with D tentatively TRBD1 (6 bases). This clonotype was obtained from a human donor in a cohort sampled during active COVID-19. Sequencing was done on a sample of peripheral blood. Here the CDR3 reads CASSPGGVEKLFF. CDR3 nucleotide sequence: TGTGCCAGCAGTCCGGGGGGCGTCGAAAAACTGTTTTTT.